Listed here are 21 T cell receptor beta chains from one sample, sequenced in a study of early T cells in non-severe SARS-CoV-2 infection. TCRdb re-called the 5' RACE reads with MiXCR, one entry per CDR3 protein. The table includes tens of thousands of distinct CDR3 sequences, roughly 9.2% detected once. The sequenced sample consisted of whole blood. The receptors were sampled from an adult who was a healthcare worker with PCR-confirmed SARS-CoV-2 infection or an uninfected control (not recorded which).

The chain links TRBV29-1 to TRBJ2-1, with 8 bases lining up with TRBD2. Germline V gene data show CDR1 as SQVTM and CDR2 as ANQGSEA. CDR3 length: 15 amino acids. The J segment lost 10 bases and the V segment lost 5 bases, leaving 16 bases of the junction unmatched. The CDR3 protein is CSVYDSGDVGYEQFF. As DNA, the CDR3 is TGCAGCGTTTATGATAGCGGGGACGTCGGGTACGAGCAGTTCTTC.

At least ten counts were recorded for this clonotype. The chain links TRBV5-1 to TRBJ2-1; TRBD2 aligns across 7 bases. The J segment lost 8 bases and the V segment lost 1 base, leaving 3 bases of the junction unmatched. Germline V gene data show CDR1 as SGHRS and CDR2 as YFSETQ. The CDR3 is made up of 13 amino acids. Here the CDR3 DNA reads TGCGCCAGCAGCTTGACAGCGGGGCATGAGCAGTTCTTC. As protein: CASSLTAGHEQFF.

The sample holds many counts of this clonotype. The gene calls are TRBV4-3 and TRBJ1-4, with D possibly matching TRBD1 (6 bases). The CDR3 runs 20 residues. V lost 1 base, J lost 0 bases, and 21 bases lay in between. Germline CDR1 reads LGHNA; CDR2 reads YSLEER. The CDR3 protein is CASSQGPSGGANPTNEKLFF. The CDR3 nucleotides are TGCGCCAGCAGCCAAGGTCCTTCGGGGGGCGCAAATCCAACTAATGAAAAACTGTTTTTT.

This clonotype was seen a few times. The genes are TRBV15 and TRBJ2-1; 12 bases fit TRBD2. This CDR3 region has 16 residues. Germline trimming cut 0 bases from V and 7 bases from J; bases unmatched to any gene: 4. CDR1 is LNHNV and CDR2 is YYDKDF in the germline V gene (reference sequence). CDR3 in amino acids: CATSRDTLAGGNEQFF. CDR3 DNA: TGTGCCACCAGCAGAGATACTCTAGCGGGAGGGAATGAGCAGTTCTTC.

This clonotype has at least ten counts. The chain uses TRBV18 and TRBJ2-7; 8 bases map to TRBD1. The germline V gene has CDR1 KGHSH and CDR2 LQKENI. The CDR3 is made up of 13 amino acids. The ends lost 6 bases at V and 5 bases at J; junction bases unmatched: 6. The CDR3 region has the DNA TGTGCCAGCTCGGGACAGGCCAACGACGAGCAGTACTTC. Protein: CASSGQANDEQYF.

In nucleotides, the CDR3 is TGTGCCAGCAGTTACCGGACTAGCGTTCACTACGAGCAGTACTTC. This sequence encodes CASSYRTSVHYEQYF. The rearrangement joins TRBV6-2 or TRBV6-3 to TRBJ2-7; TRBD2 matches 9 bases. Unmatched junction bases numbered 5, after V lost 2 bases and J lost 3 bases. This CDR3 comprises 15 residues. The germline V gene encodes CDR1 MNHEY and CDR2 SVGEGT.

Comment on this clonotype: It may be a read error: a sequence one base away is much more abundant. The chain has TRBV13 and TRBJ2-7, with D possibly TRBD1 on 6 matching bases. The germline gives CDR1 PRHDT, CDR2 FYEKMQ (reference sequence). The CDR3 covers 16 residues. V was cut by 0 bases and J by 3 bases, with 15 bases left in between. The DNA for the CDR3 is TGTGCCAGCAGCTTAGGAGGGACACCCACCAACTACGAGCAGTACTTC. Protein: CASSLGGTPTNYEQYF.

This clonotype was recorded many times. The rearrangement joins TRBV7-2 to TRBJ2-1; D is perhaps TRBD2 (5 bases). Germline V gene data show CDR1 as SGHTA and CDR2 as FQGNSA. This CDR3 comprises 12 residues. Trimming shortened V by 8 bases and J by 3 bases, and 8 bases separated the two germline ends. This chain's CDR3 is CASGGYYNEQFF. For the CDR3, the DNA is TGTGCCAGCGGCGGGTACTACAATGAGCAGTTCTTC.

This clonotype was counted at least ten times. This chain joins TRBV18 and TRBJ2-1; the match to TRBD2 covers 15 bases. V lost 4 bases, J lost 2 bases, and 9 bases stayed unmatched. Per the germline V gene, CDR1 is KGHSH and CDR2 is LQKENI. The CDR3 contains 19 residues. The CDR3 DNA follows: TGTGCCAGCTCACAACCGGGACTAGCGGGAGGAACTACCTACAATGAGCAGTTCTTC. Translation: CASSQPGLAGGTTYNEQFF.

This clonotype was found a few times. J is TRBJ2-1 and V is TRBV5-4; 11 bases map to TRBD2. The CDR3 is made up of 16 amino acids. The J segment lost 3 bases and the V segment lost 5 bases, leaving 7 bases of the junction unmatched. The germline gives CDR1 SGHNT, CDR2 YYREEE (reference sequence). CDR3 region: CASRSGTSGFYNEQFF. The CDR3 region has the DNA TGTGCCAGCAGATCCGGGACTAGCGGTTTCTACAATGAGCAGTTCTTC.

This clonotype was observed many times. The CDR3 loop reads CASSPPIAGSPQYF. DNA of the CDR3: TGTGCCAGCTCACCACCGATAGCGGGGTCGCCGCAGTATTTT. The chain employs TRBV18 and TRBJ2-3; 8 positions match TRBD2. Germline CDR1 and CDR2: KGHSH and LQKENI. The CDR3 consists of 14 residues. V dropped 0 bases and J dropped 10; count of bases not matched to a gene: 6.

This clonotype was found many times. The V call is TRBV12-3 or TRBV12-4, the J call TRBJ1-3; a weak D match, TRBD1 (6 bases). V lost 7 bases to trimming and J lost 9 bases, with 16 bases between them. CDR3 length: 13 amino acids. The DNA of the CDR3 is TGTGCCAGCACCCAGGGGCTCCTGAGCACCATATATTTT. Residues: CASTQGLLSTIYF.

This clonotype was observed at least ten times. The chain employs TRBV9 and TRBJ2-3; 14 nucleotides line up with TRBD2. CDR3 size: 18 residues. Germline V lookup: CDR1 SGDLS, CDR2 YYNGEE. V shed 5 bases, J shed 1 base, and the junction held 9 bases outside the gene matches. CDR3 DNA sequence: TGTGCCAGCAGTGCTTATCAGGGACTAGCGGGGGGCACAGATACGCAGTATTTT. It translates to CASSAYQGLAGGTDTQYF.

There are many counts of this clonotype. The chain employs TRBV29-1 and TRBJ1-2; 8 bases match TRBD1. V lost 1 base and J lost 0; bases outside the gene matches: 7. Germline V gene data show CDR1 as SQVTM and CDR2 as ANQGSEA. This CDR3 is 16 amino acids long. In DNA, the CDR3 is TGCAGCGTTGAAGCTGACGGACAGGGAGCTAACTATGGCTACACCTTC. This codes for CSVEADGQGANYGYTF.

The sample holds many counts of this clonotype. The chain combines TRBV19 with TRBJ2-7; 7 bases line up with TRBD1. Trimming at V came to 6 bases and at J to 6 bases, leaving 11 bases not matched to a gene. Germline V CDR1 and CDR2: LNHDA, SQIVND (reference sequence). This CDR3 spans 14 amino acids. The CDR3 nucleotides read TGTGCCAGTAGGGACAGGTCAGGAGGCGCCGAGCAGTACTTC. Its protein is CASRDRSGGAEQYF.

This clonotype was counted at least ten times. This chain links TRBV14 with TRBJ1-1; D is unclear. There are 11 residues in the CDR3. Germline V gives CDR1 SGHDN, CDR2 FVKESK. Trimming left V 0 bases short and J 11 bases short, with 7 bases between. CDR3 DNA sequence: TGTGCCAGCAGCCAAGATTCTCGCGCTTTCTTT. This codes for CASSQDSRAFF.

This clonotype was seen only a few times. The V call is TRBV20-1, the J call TRBJ1-1, with TRBD1 identical over 7 bases. The trim removed 5 bases at V and 3 bases at J, leaving 9 bases unmatched. The V gene's germline CDR1 is DFQATT and CDR2 SNEGSKA (reference sequence). This CDR3 is 14 amino acids long. CDR3 bases: TGCAGTGCTGAGGGGGCTAGTCGTTACACTGAAGCTTTCTTT. It codes for CSAEGASRYTEAFF.

This chain links TRBV6-5 with TRBJ2-1; 8 bases match TRBD2. The ends lost 6 bases at V and 6 bases at J; junction bases unmatched: 7. CDR1 and CDR2 from the germline V gene are MNHEY and SVGAGI. The CDR3 contains 14 residues. DNA for the CDR3: TGTGCCAGCAGGCCGGAGCGGGGGAGCAATGAGCAGTTCTTC. Translation gives CASRPERGSNEQFF.

In its sample, this clonotype was seen many times. The V gene is TRBV2, the J gene TRBJ1-4; D is undetermined. CDR3 length: 14 amino acids. V dropped 4 bases and J dropped 5 bases, with 11 bases sitting between them. Per germline, CDR1 SNHLY and CDR2 FYNNEI. The CDR3 reads CASSAAVLNEKLFF. CDR3 in DNA: TGTGCCAGCAGTGCCGCAGTCCTGAATGAAAAACTGTTTTTT.

This clonotype was counted at least ten times. This chain links TRBV20-1 with TRBJ2-5; a weak D match, TRBD2 (6 bases). The V gene's germline CDR1 is DFQATT and CDR2 SNEGSKA (reference sequence). There are 13 residues in the CDR3. V was trimmed by 4 bases and J by 0 bases, leaving 9 bases between them. The CDR3 loop is CSAKWGDQETQYF. DNA for the CDR3: TGCAGTGCTAAATGGGGGGACCAAGAGACCCAGTACTTC.

V is TRBV11-3 and J is TRBJ2-7; D possibly uses TRBD1 or TRBD2 (5 bases each). The CDR3 loop spans 14 amino acids. Trimming removed 1 base at V and 3 bases at J, with 10 bases between. Per the germline V gene, CDR1 is SGHNT and CDR2 is YENEEA. The CDR3 bases are TGTGCCAGCAGCTTAGCGGATGGGGGCTACGAGCAGTACTTC. Translation: CASSLADGGYEQYF.